One sample yielded the 15 T cell receptor beta chains listed below, sequenced in a study of technical replicates of blood from a few donors. TCRdb keeps only in-frame clones here, not all; method: immunoSEQ multiplex PCR. Among approximately 73,000 clones listed, roughly 90% were seen once. Sequenced: T cells isolated from PBMCs. The source is a human donor in good health.

This chain joins TRBV5-1 and TRBJ1-4; unclear D gene. V was shortened by 5 bases and J by 7 bases, with 12 bases between the two germline ends. The CDR3 has 13 amino acids. Germline V gives CDR1 SGHRS, CDR2 YFSETQ. CDR3 nucleotide sequence: TGCGCCAGCAGTGTGGGGAGGCTTGAAAAACTGTTTTTT. This translates into CASSVGRLEKLFF.

The chain recombines TRBV27 with TRBJ1-5, with D possibly being TRBD1 (5 bases). Germline V gives CDR1 MNHEY, CDR2 SMNVEV (reference sequence). V was clipped by 5 bases and J by 0 bases, with 14 bases between them. The CDR3 spans 16 residues. The CDR3, as DNA: TGTGCCAGCAGTCCACCGGGGGGAAGTAGCAATCAGCCCCAGCATTTT. Translation: CASSPPGGSSNQPQHF.

The rearrangement links TRBV5-6 to TRBJ1-2; 7 bases are a match to TRBD1. In germline, CDR1 is SGHDT, CDR2 YYEEEE. CDR3 length equals 13 residues. With 3 bases clipped from V and 3 bases from J, the junction kept 2 bases outside the gene matches. CDR3 bases: TGTGCCAGCAGCTCGCAGGGGGACTATGGCTACACCTTC. Translation gives CASSSQGDYGYTF.

This clone has a handful of counts. V gene TRBV19 combines with J gene TRBJ1-5; 7 nucleotides align to TRBD1. The V and J ends lost 3 bases and 6 bases, in that order; junction bases with no gene match: 8. The length of the CDR3 is 15 residues. Germline V gene lookup returns CDR1 LNHDA and CDR2 SQIVND (reference sequence). Written as DNA, the CDR3 is TGTGCCAGTAGTATGGGGCAGGGGGGAAGTCAGCCCCAGCATTTT. Its protein product is CASSMGQGGSQPQHF.

This sequence joins TRBV5-1 and TRBJ2-3; tentative D call: TRBD2 (5 bases). The CDR3 is 16 residues long. V gave up 2 bases and J gave up 0 bases, with 13 bases separating them. The germline V gene has CDR1 SGHRS and CDR2 YFSETQ. The CDR3 DNA reads as TGCGCCAGCAGCTTTAGGACTCTTCCTAGCACAGATACGCAGTATTTT. As protein: CASSFRTLPSTDTQYF. Based on the CDR3 plus reference TRBV5-1 and TRBJ2-3, the full variable domain is KAGVTQTPRYLIKTRGQQVTLSCSPISGHRSVSWYQQTPGQGLQFLFEYFSETQRNKGNFPGRFSGRQFSNSRSEMNVSTLELGDSALYLCASSFRTLPSTDTQYFGPGTRLTVL.

The V gene is TRBV29-1, the J gene TRBJ2-7, with TRBD2 matching over 7 bases. After removal of 1 base from V and 3 bases from J, the junction contained 6 bases not matched to a gene. Germline assignment: CDR1 SQVTM and CDR2 ANQGSEA. The CDR3 covers 14 residues. The CDR3 DNA sequence: TGCAGCGTTGAAGGACTAGCTGAAAGCTACGAGCAGTACTTC. Amino acids: CSVEGLAESYEQYF.

This sequence joins TRBV7-2 and TRBJ2-7; perhaps TRBD1 as D (5 bases). Germline V gives CDR1 SGHTA, CDR2 FQGNSA. Trimming cost V 5 bases and J 2 bases, with 10 bases left between them. The CDR3 length is 13 residues. CDR3 bases: TGTGCCAGCAGCGTGACAGTTACCTACGAGCAGTACTTC. It codes for CASSVTVTYEQYF.

The V call is TRBV4-1, the J call TRBJ1-2, with 10 bases identical to TRBD1. The V segment lost 2 bases and the J segment 10 bases; nucleotides outside the gene matches: 10. Germline CDR1 and CDR2: MGHRA and YSYEKL. This CDR3 has 15 residues. The CDR3 DNA is TGCGCCAGCAGCCAAACCCCGACAGGGGGCGAATACTACACCTTC. This sequence encodes CASSQTPTGGEYYTF.

V gene TRBV9 combines with J gene TRBJ2-7, with 7 bases fitting TRBD2. CDR1 SGDLS and CDR2 YYNGEE come from the germline V gene. The length of the CDR3 is 16 residues. The junction had 10 bases not matched to a gene; V was cut back by 3 bases and J by 1 base. The CDR3 sequence: CASSGGGDSGSYEQYF. The CDR3 region has the DNA TGTGCCAGCAGCGGGGGGGGTGATAGCGGTTCCTACGAGCAGTACTTC.

In this sample, this clone turned up once. V gene TRBV5-4 combines with J gene TRBJ2-2, with 7 positions matching TRBD2. The CDR3 consists of 15 residues. The junction had 5 bases not matched to a gene; V was cut back by 4 bases and J by 2 bases. Germline V gene lookup returns CDR1 SGHNT and CDR2 YYREEE (reference sequence). The CDR3 sequence is CASSAGTTNTGELFF. CDR3 nucleotides: TGTGCCAGCAGCGCCGGGACTACAAACACCGGGGAGCTGTTTTTT.

The chain joins TRBV10-3 to TRBJ2-7, with a tentative D call TRBD1 (5 bases). CDR1 ENHRY and CDR2 SYGVKD come from the germline V gene. The CDR3 spans 12 residues. The V and J ends lost 6 bases and 4 bases respectively, with 10 bases between them. This chain's CDR3 is CAIRFDSYEQYF. The DNA of the CDR3 is TGTGCCATCAGATTTGACAGTTACGAGCAGTACTTC.

The J gene is TRBJ2-1, the V gene TRBV7-2, with 11 bases identical to TRBD2. This CDR3 contains 15 residues. Germline CDR1 SGHTA, CDR2 FQGNSA. Trimming cost V 5 bases and J 7 bases; bases outside gene matches: 7. The CDR3 bases are TGTGCCAGCAGCCCCGTAGCGGGAGGGGGGAATGAGCAGTTCTTC. Residues: CASSPVAGGGNEQFF.

The V call is TRBV5-1, the J call TRBJ2-3; TRBD2 agrees at 9 bases. Germline values: CDR1 SGHRS, CDR2 YFSETQ. The CDR3 covers 14 residues. J was trimmed by 7 bases and V by 5 bases; bases with no gene match: 8. The CDR3 DNA reads TGCGCCAGCAGATCTAGCGGGACCGTTAATACGCAGTATTTT. This sequence encodes CASRSSGTVNTQYF.

This chain uses TRBV30 with TRBJ2-5; D is ambiguous. Germline assignment: CDR1 GTSNPN and CDR2 SVGIG (reference sequence). The CDR3 runs to 13 residues. Trimming stripped 0 bases from V and 5 bases from J, with 10 bases between. The CDR3 DNA follows: TGTGCCTGGAGTGTACGTTCTCAGGAGACCCAGTACTTC. Translating gives CAWSVRSQETQYF.

The V call is TRBV5-4, the J call TRBJ2-7; 10 bases fit TRBD2. V dropped 4 bases and J dropped 4; count of bases not matched to a gene: 5. The CDR3 has 14 residues. The germline V gene has CDR1 SGHNT and CDR2 YYREEE (reference sequence). In nucleotides, the CDR3 is TGTGCCAGCAGCCCTAGCGGGAGACTATACGAGCAGTACTTC. Amino acid sequence: CASSPSGRLYEQYF.